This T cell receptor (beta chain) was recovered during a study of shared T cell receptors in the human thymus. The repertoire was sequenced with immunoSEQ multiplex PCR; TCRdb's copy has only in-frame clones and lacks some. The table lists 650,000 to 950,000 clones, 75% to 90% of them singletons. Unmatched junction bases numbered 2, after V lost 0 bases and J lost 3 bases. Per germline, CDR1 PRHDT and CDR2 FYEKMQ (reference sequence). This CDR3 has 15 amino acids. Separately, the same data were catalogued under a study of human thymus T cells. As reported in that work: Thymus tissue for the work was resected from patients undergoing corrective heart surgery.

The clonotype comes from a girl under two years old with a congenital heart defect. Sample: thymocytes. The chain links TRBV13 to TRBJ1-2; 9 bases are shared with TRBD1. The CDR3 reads CASSLGGTGYYGYTF. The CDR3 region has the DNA TGTGCCAGCAGCTTAGGGGGGACAGGGTACTATGGCTACACCTTC.